There are many counts of the clone carrying this TCR beta chain. These data originate in a study of T cells in Graves' hyperthyroidism and ophthalmopathy. Germline V CDR1 and CDR2: MNHEY, SVGAGI. The CDR3 sequence is 17 residues long. The germline V and J ends were trimmed by 2 bases and 0 bases, with 14 bases remaining between them. Amplification of TCR beta CDR3 regions was performed using RNA transcripts as template. First-round RT-PCR with HTBI primers amplified the TCR CDR3 region. From the multiplex PCR reads, TCRdb called clonotypes with MiXCR, one entry per CDR3 protein. This sample has hundreds of thousands of distinct CDR3 sequences, with approximately 25% found just once.

Specimen: blood. The TCR was taken from a woman under 40 with Graves' ophthalmopathy. The V call is TRBV6-5, the J call TRBJ1-3; D gene ambiguous. CDR3 DNA sequence: TGTGCCAGCAGTTACAGCGCCAGCATCTACTCTGGAAACACCATATATTTT. Its translation: CASSYSASIYSGNTIYF.